What follows are 8 T cell receptor beta chains derived from one specimen sequenced in a study of blood T cell repertoires in COVID-19. Assay: immunoSEQ multiplex PCR; the TCRdb copy retains only in-frame clones and omits some. Of about 220,000 clones listed, approximately 81% were seen once; the top ten hold just under 20%. Sequencing was performed on peripheral blood. These receptors originate from a man in his thirties or forties with active or convalescent COVID-19.

The CDR3 is CASKGQYNYGYTF. The CDR3 DNA sequence: TGTGCCAGCAAGGGACAGTATAACTATGGCTACACCTTC. The chain uses TRBV28 and TRBJ1-2, with 7 nucleotides matching TRBD1. The germline gives CDR1 MDHEN, CDR2 SYDVKM. With 7 bases clipped from V and 1 base from J, the junction kept 3 bases outside the gene matches. The CDR3 has 13 amino acids.

The V and J genes are TRBV28 and TRBJ1-5, with D uncertain. Looked up from germline, CDR1 is MDHEN and CDR2 is SYDVKM. The ends were cut back, 2 bases at V and 8 bases at J, with 7 bases in the middle. The length of the CDR3 is 12 residues. CDR3 coding DNA: TGTGCCAGCAGTTTAGTAGTGAAGCCCCAGCATTTT. It codes for CASSLVVKPQHF.

The rearrangement joins TRBV16 to TRBJ1-6; 8 positions match TRBD1. Germline lookup yields CDR1 KGHSY and CDR2 FQNENV. This CDR3 spans 14 amino acids. With 4 bases clipped from V and 10 bases from J, the junction kept 6 bases outside the gene matches. CDR3 nucleotide sequence: TGTGCCAGCAGCCCTGGACAGGGAAACTCACCCCTCCACTTT. Its translation: CASSPGQGNSPLHF.

The chain recombines TRBV19 with TRBJ2-1; the D gene is possibly TRBD1 (7 bases). Trimming left V 9 bases short and J 4 bases short, with 19 bases between. Germline assignment: CDR1 LNHDA and CDR2 SQIVND (reference sequence). The CDR3 is 15 amino acids. The CDR3 protein is CASQRGLAKYNEQFF. In DNA, the CDR3 is TGTGCCAGCCAGAGGGGGCTAGCGAAATACAATGAGCAGTTCTTC.

This clone was seen at least ten times. The chain couples TRBV5-1 to TRBJ2-7; no firm D call. The ends were cut back, 2 bases at V and 3 bases at J, with 9 bases in the middle. Germline V CDR1 and CDR2: SGHRS, YFSETQ. This CDR3 comprises 13 residues. CDR3 nucleotides: TGCGCCAGCAGCTTCGCGGCCGGCTACGAGCAGTACTTC. Amino acid sequence: CASSFAAGYEQYF.

The chain joins TRBV19 to TRBJ2-1, with 10 bases lining up with TRBD1. Trimming at V came to 4 bases and at J to 10 bases, leaving 7 bases not matched to a gene. Per the germline V gene, CDR1 is LNHDA and CDR2 is SQIVND (reference sequence). The CDR3 length is 14 residues. DNA of the CDR3: TGTGCCAGTAGTACTCCGGGACAGGGGTACGAGCAGTTCTTC. This sequence encodes CASSTPGQGYEQFF.

The V gene is TRBV29-1, the J gene TRBJ2-5; 10 bases agree with TRBD1. V shed 6 bases, J shed 1 base, and the junction held 2 bases outside the gene matches. The CDR3 runs 13 residues. Germline values: CDR1 SQVTM, CDR2 ANQGSEA. The CDR3 loop reads CSVDRGPQETQYF. CDR3 sequence (DNA): TGCAGCGTAGACAGGGGGCCCCAAGAGACCCAGTACTTC.

The rearrangement links TRBV28 to TRBJ2-7; D is possibly TRBD2 (6 bases). V was trimmed by 4 bases and J by 3 bases, leaving 10 bases between them. Germline-derived CDR1 and CDR2 are MDHEN and SYDVKM. This CDR3 region has 13 residues. This CDR3 is CASSSLAIYEQYF. The CDR3 DNA reads TGTGCCAGCAGTTCACTAGCAATCTACGAGCAGTACTTC.